This TCR beta chain is drawn from a study of T-cell memory formation after mild COVID-19. Notes on the study in general: A subset of responding clones appeared in pre-infection memory, suggesting cross-reactive memory joined. Contracting clones localized mainly to CM and EM when CD4+ and mainly to EMRA when CD8+.

As to this clonotype: Antigen: not known.

TCR alpha and TCR beta cDNA libraries carrying sample barcodes and UMIs were produced by 5'RACE using constant-segment primers. Via MiXCR, TCRdb re-called the 5' RACE reads, giving one row per CDR3 protein. Here the sample spans under 700,000 distinct CDR3 sequences, over 20% being singletons. From germline, CDR1 is PRHDT and CDR2 FYEKMQ (reference sequence). V was trimmed by 1 base and J by 2 bases, leaving 12 bases between them. The CDR3 consists of 15 residues. This clonotype was sampled from an adult woman who had mild COVID-19 (a few samples of this study predate the infection). Cell type and time point are not known. The sequencing sample was made of PBMCs or a T cell subset sorted from them (not recorded which). The chain uses TRBV13 and TRBJ2-7; no clear D. The chain's CDR3 is CASSLDRRATYEQYF. The CDR3 bases are TGTGCCAGCAGCTTAGACCGCCGTGCGACCTACGAGCAGTACTTC.